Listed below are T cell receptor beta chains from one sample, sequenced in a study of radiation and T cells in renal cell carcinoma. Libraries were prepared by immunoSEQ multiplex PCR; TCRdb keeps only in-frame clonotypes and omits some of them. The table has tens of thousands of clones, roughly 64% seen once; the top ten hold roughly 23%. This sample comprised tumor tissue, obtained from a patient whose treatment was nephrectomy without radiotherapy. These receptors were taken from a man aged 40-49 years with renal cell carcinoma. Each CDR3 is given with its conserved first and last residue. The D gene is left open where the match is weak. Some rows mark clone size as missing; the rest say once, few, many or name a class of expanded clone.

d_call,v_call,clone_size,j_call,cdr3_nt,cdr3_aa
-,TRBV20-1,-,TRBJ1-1,TGCAGTGCTTTTGGCAACACTGAAGCTTTCTTT,CSAFGNTEAFF
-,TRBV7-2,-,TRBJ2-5,TGTGCCAGCAGCTTAGGCCGGCTAGACGAGACCCAGTACTTC,CASSLGRLDETQYF
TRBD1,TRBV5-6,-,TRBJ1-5,TGTGCCAGCAGCTTGTCTGGACAGGGATCCAGACAGCCCCAGCATTTT,CASSLSGQGSRQPQHF
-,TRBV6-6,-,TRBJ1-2,TGTGCCAGCACGGCAGGGGTCGGCGGCTACACCTTC,CASTAGVGGYTF
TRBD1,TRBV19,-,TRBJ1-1,TGTGCCACCAGCCCGGGACAGGGGGTTGAAGCTTTCTTT,CATSPGQGVEAFF
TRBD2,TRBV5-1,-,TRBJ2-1,TGCGCCAGCAGCTCTAGGACTAGCGGGAGGGAACGCAATGAGCAGTTCTTC,CASSSRTSGRERNEQFF
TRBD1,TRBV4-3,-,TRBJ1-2,TGCGCCAGCAGCCAACCGGACAGGGGGTATGGCTACACCTTC,CASSQPDRGYGYTF
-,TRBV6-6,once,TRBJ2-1,TGTGCCAGCAGCAGGGAGGATGAGCAGTTCTTC,CASSREDEQFF
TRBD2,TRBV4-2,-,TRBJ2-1,TGTGCCAGCAGCCAAAAGAAAACGGGGGGGCCGCATGAGCAGTTCTTC,CASSQKKTGGPHEQFF
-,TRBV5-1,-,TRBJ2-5,TGCGCCAGCAGCTTGGTTCCCGGGCGGGAGACCCAGTACTTC,CASSLVPGRETQYF
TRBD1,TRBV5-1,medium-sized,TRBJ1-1,TGCGCCAGCAGGCCTGCAAGCTCGGGGACAGCAAACACTGAAGCTTTCTTT,CASRPASSGTANTEAFF
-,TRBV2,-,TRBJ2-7,TGTGCCAGCAGGGGACACTACGAGCAGTACTTC,CASRGHYEQYF
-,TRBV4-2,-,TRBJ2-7,TGTGCCAGCAGCCAAGCGACAGCAGGGTACGAGCAGTACTTC,CASSQATAGYEQYF
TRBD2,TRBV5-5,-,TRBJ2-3,TGTGCCAGCAGTCGCACTAGCGGGAGATTGGCAGATACGCAGTATTTT,CASSRTSGRLADTQYF
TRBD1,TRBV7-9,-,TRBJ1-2,TGTGCCAGCAGCTTAGTTTCCGGGACAGAGTATGGCTACACCTTC,CASSLVSGTEYGYTF
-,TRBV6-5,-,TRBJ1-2,TGTGCCAGCAGTACCGGGCAGGGTCCCTATGGCTACACCTTC,CASSTGQGPYGYTF
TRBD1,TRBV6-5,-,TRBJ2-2,TGTGCCTCCCGGACAGGGACGAACACCGGGGAGCTGTTTTTT,CASRTGTNTGELFF